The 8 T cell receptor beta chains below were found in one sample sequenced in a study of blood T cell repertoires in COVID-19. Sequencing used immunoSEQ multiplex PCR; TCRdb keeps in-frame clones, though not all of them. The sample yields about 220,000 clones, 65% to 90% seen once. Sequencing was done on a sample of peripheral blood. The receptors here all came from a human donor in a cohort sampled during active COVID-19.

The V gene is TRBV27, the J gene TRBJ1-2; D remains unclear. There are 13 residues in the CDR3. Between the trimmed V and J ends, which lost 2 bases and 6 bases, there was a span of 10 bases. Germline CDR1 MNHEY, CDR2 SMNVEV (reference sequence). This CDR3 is CASSLSQKDGYTF. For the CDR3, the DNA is TGTGCCAGCAGTTTAAGTCAGAAAGATGGCTACACCTTC.

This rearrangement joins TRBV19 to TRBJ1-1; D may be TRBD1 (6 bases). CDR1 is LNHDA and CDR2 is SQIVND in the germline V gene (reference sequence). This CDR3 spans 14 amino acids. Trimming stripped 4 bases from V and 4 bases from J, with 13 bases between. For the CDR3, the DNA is TGTGCCAGTAGTACCACAGGGAGACCCACTGAAGCTTTCTTT. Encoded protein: CASSTTGRPTEAFF.

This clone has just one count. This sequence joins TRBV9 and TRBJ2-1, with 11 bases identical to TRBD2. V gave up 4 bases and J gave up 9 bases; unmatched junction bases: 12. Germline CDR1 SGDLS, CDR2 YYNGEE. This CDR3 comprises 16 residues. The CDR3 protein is CASSRLAGTSLGEQFF. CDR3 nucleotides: TGTGCCAGCAGCCGACTAGCGGGAACGTCGTTGGGTGAGCAGTTCTTC.

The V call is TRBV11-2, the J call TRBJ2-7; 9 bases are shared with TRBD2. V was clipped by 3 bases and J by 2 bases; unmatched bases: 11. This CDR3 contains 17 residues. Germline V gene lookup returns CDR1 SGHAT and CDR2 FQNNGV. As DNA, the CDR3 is TGTGCCAGCAGCTTTACCCGGTCTAGCGGGGTCCCCTACGAGCAGTACTTC. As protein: CASSFTRSSGVPYEQYF.

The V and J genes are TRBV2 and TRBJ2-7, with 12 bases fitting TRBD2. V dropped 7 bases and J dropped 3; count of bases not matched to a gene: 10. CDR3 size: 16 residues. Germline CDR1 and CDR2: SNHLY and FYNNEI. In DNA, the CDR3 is TGTGCCAGCATGAGGACTAGCGGGATTACTCACTACGAGCAGTACTTC. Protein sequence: CASMRTSGITHYEQYF.

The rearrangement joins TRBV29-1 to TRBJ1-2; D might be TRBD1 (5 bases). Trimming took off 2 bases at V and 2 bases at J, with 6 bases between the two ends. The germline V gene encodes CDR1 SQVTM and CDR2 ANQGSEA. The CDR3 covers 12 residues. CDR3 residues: CSVEWGNYGYTF. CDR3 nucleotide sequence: TGCAGCGTTGAATGGGGCAACTATGGCTACACCTTC.

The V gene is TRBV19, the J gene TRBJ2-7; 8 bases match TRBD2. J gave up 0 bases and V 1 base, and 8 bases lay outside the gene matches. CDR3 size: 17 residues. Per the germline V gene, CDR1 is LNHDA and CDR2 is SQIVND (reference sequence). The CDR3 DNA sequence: TGTGCCAGTAGTATAGTTTCGCTCAGCGGGAGCTCCTACGAGCAGTACTTC. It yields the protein CASSIVSLSGSSYEQYF.

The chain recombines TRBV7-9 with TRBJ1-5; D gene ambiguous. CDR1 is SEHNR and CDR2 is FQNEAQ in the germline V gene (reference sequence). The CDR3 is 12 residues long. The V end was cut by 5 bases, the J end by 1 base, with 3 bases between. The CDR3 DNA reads TGTGCCAGCAGCCTAAGCAATCAGCCCCAGCATTTT. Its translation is CASSLSNQPQHF.